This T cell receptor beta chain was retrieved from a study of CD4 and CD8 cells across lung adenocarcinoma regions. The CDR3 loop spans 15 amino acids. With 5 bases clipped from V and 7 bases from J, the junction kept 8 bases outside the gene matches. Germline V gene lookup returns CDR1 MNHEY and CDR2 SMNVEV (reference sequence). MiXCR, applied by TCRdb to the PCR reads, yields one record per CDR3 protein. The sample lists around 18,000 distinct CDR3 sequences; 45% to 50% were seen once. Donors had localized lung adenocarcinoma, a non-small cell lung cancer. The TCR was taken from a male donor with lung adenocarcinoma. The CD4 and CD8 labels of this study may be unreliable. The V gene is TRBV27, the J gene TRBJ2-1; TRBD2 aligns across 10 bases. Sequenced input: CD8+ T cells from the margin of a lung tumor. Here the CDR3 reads CASSVGLAERNEQFF. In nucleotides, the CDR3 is TGTGCCAGCAGTGTCGGACTAGCGGAAAGAAATGAGCAGTTCTTC.